The following is a T cell receptor beta chain sequence with its context. The sample is drawn from a study of blood T cell repertoires in COVID-19. The method was immunoSEQ multiplex PCR; TCRdb's version includes in-frame clones alone and lacks a portion of them. The sample holds tens of thousands of clones; 86% are singletons and the top ten take just under 25%. Sequences were obtained from peripheral blood. The TCR was taken from a woman of 80 years or more with acute or convalescent COVID-19.

The CDR3 is CASSLGGGNKRGPETQYF. The CDR3 coding sequence is TGTGCCAGCAGCTTAGGGGGAGGTAACAAGAGGGGGCCAGAGACCCAGTACTTC. The rearrangement links TRBV11-2 to TRBJ2-5; the D gene is possibly TRBD1 (7 bases). Germline V gene sequence: CDR1 SGHAT, CDR2 FQNNGV. V gave up 1 base and J gave up 4 bases, with 22 bases separating them. The CDR3 contains 18 residues.